This T cell receptor beta chain was recorded in a study of cytomegalovirus exposure and HLA in healthy donors. This CDR3 contains 15 residues. Germline loops: CDR1 MNHEY, CDR2 SMNVEV (reference sequence). Trimming at V came to 5 bases and at J to 7 bases, leaving 8 bases not matched to a gene. This clone was seen more than once but under ten times. PCR was performed using 60 Vbeta and 13 Jbeta primers. Clones were sequenced by immunoSEQ multiplex PCR, and TCRdb holds only the in-frame ones, with some missing. The sample comprises some 160,000 clones, approximately 73% of which are singletons, and roughly 5.4% rests with the top ten.

This rearrangement joins TRBV27 to TRBJ2-1; 10 nucleotides line up with TRBD2. The clonotype was recovered from a young woman in good health and CMV-seropositive. What was sequenced was PBMCs. The CDR3: CASSPGTSEVNEQFF. CDR3 bases: TGTGCCAGCAGTCCAGGGACTAGCGAGGTTAATGAGCAGTTCTTC.